This is a list of T cell receptor beta chains from one sample in a study of early T cells in non-severe SARS-CoV-2 infection. TCRdb re-analysed the 5' RACE reads in MiXCR, keeping a single row per CDR3 protein. The sample lists 70,000 to 90,000 distinct CDR3 sequences; 11% were seen once. The sequenced sample consisted of whole blood. The receptors derive from an adult who was a healthcare worker with PCR-confirmed SARS-CoV-2 infection or an uninfected control (not recorded which). Both conserved end residues are part of each CDR3. D genes are given only for firm matches. The size of a clone is reported for some rows only, either as once, few or many, or as a class for expanded clones.

d_call j_call clone_size v_call cdr3_aa cdr3_nt
. TRBJ1-5 many TRBV5-1 CASSWGDGNQPQHF TGCGCCAGCAGCTGGGGAGACGGCAATCAGCCCCAGCATTTT
. TRBJ1-1 . TRBV4-3 CASSQDLNTEAFF TGCGCCAGCAGCCAAGACCTGAACACTGAAGCTTTCTTT
TRBD1 TRBJ1-1 few TRBV13 CASSLAPGTGDTEAFF TGTGCCAGCAGCTTAGCACCCGGGACAGGGGACACTGAAGCTTTCTTT
TRBD1 TRBJ1-2 medium-sized TRBV12-3/TRBV12-4 CASSFYNLTGRDYGYTF TGTGCCAGCAGTTTTTATAATTTGACAGGGAGGGACTATGGCTACACCTTC
. TRBJ2-5 . TRBV6-5 CASSDRGLSEETQYF TGTGCCAGCAGCGATAGGGGACTGTCCGAAGAGACCCAGTACTTC
TRBD1 TRBJ2-3 few TRBV10-3 CAISDMHRGQSDTQYF TGTGCCATCAGTGATATGCACAGGGGGCAGTCAGATACGCAGTATTTT
. TRBJ2-5 few TRBV12-3/TRBV12-4 CASSLEARETQYF TGTGCCAGCAGTTTAGAGGCCCGAGAGACCCAGTACTTC
. TRBJ1-1 . TRBV29-1 CSAEGGTEAFF TGCAGCGCGGAGGGAGGGACTGAAGCTTTCTTT
. TRBJ2-2 . TRBV4-3 CASSQGRGASTGELFF TGCGCCAGCAGCCAAGGACGGGGGGCTTCCACCGGGGAGCTGTTTTTT
. TRBJ2-3 few TRBV27 CTAADSGTDTQYF TGTACAGCGGCGGACTCCGGCACAGATACGCAGTATTTT
. TRBJ2-7 . TRBV6-5 CASRRDIPYEQYF TGTGCCAGCAGACGGGACATCCCCTACGAGCAGTACTTC
. TRBJ2-3 few TRBV5-1 CASSLEVGGPDTQYF TGCGCCAGCAGCTTGGAGGTAGGGGGGCCAGATACGCAGTATTTT
TRBD1 TRBJ2-7 few TRBV7-2 CASSPRVTGVEQYF TGTGCCAGCAGCCCCCGCGTGACAGGGGTCGAGCAGTACTTC
. TRBJ2-3 many TRBV6-5 CASSALIGDTQYF TGTGCCAGCAGTGCCCTAATAGGAGATACGCAGTATTTT
. TRBJ2-1 few TRBV12-3/TRBV12-4 CASSFQVPYNEQFF TGTGCCAGCAGCTTTCAGGTGCCGTACAATGAGCAGTTCTTC
. TRBJ2-3 few TRBV29-1 CSATRKDTQYF TGCAGCGCCACTAGGAAAGATACGCAGTATTTT
. TRBJ2-5 many TRBV6-6 CASTITGQGLETQYF TGTGCCAGCACCATTACCGGGCAGGGGTTAGAGACCCAGTACTTC
. TRBJ2-7 . TRBV5-6 CASSLAWAFRDEQYF TGTGCCAGCAGCTTGGCATGGGCATTCCGGGACGAGCAGTACTTC
. TRBJ1-1 many TRBV18 CASSPRQRGNGYTEAFF TGTGCCAGCTCACCAAGACAGAGAGGCAATGGATACACTGAAGCTTTCTTT
TRBD1 TRBJ2-5 many TRBV10-3 CAITSDRGEKTQYF TGTGCCATCACCTCGGACAGGGGGGAAAAGACCCAGTACTTC
TRBD1 TRBJ1-1 many TRBV27 CASNPVLGGAGGTEAFF TGTGCCAGCAACCCAGTCCTAGGGGGCGCAGGAGGCACTGAAGCTTTCTTT
. TRBJ2-3 many TRBV18 CASSGSPPAADTQYF TGTGCCAGCTCAGGGTCCCCCCCGGCGGCAGATACGCAGTATTTT
. TRBJ1-1 few TRBV5-1 CASSLEVVNSLSYTEAFF TGCGCCAGCAGCTTGGAGGTGGTGAACAGTCTGAGCTACACTGAAGCTTTCTTT
TRBD2 TRBJ2-1 few TRBV7-9 CASSSSGGVLNEQFF TGTGCCAGCAGCTCTAGCGGGGGGGTACTCAATGAGCAGTTCTTC
TRBD1 TRBJ1-2 . TRBV10-2 CASSEAGTAYGYTF TGCGCCAGCAGTGAGGCGGGGACAGCTTATGGCTACACCTTC
TRBD1 TRBJ2-2 . TRBV6-2/TRBV6-3 CASFGQENTGELFF TGTGCCAGCTTCGGACAGGAGAACACCGGGGAGCTGTTTTTT
TRBD2 TRBJ2-7 many TRBV11-2 CASSKEGLAGSPGYEQYF TGTGCCAGCAGCAAAGAGGGACTAGCGGGGTCCCCGGGGTACGAGCAGTACTTC
. TRBJ2-7 medium-sized TRBV20-1 CSARALYEQYF TGCAGTGCTAGAGCACTTTACGAGCAGTACTTC
. TRBJ1-5 few TRBV29-1 CSVASRGGNQPQHF TGCAGCGTGGCCAGCAGGGGAGGCAATCAGCCCCAGCATTTT
. TRBJ2-3 . TRBV20-1 CSARVGGGEDTQYF TGCAGTGCTAGAGTTGGAGGGGGTGAGGATACGCAGTATTTT
. TRBJ2-2 many TRBV6-5 CASSYSRTIRRELFF TGTGCCAGCAGTTACTCGAGGACTATAAGGCGGGAGCTGTTTTTT
TRBD2 TRBJ2-3 once TRBV7-2 CASSLRLAGGLSADTQYF TGTGCCAGCAGCTTACGACTAGCGGGGGGGCTTAGCGCAGATACGCAGTATTTT
TRBD1 TRBJ1-2 many TRBV5-1 CASSPIPSGGGYGYTF TGCGCCAGCAGCCCCATCCCCTCAGGGGGTGGGTATGGCTACACCTTC
. TRBJ1-1 many TRBV5-4 CASTEFPGQVNTEAFF TGTGCCAGCACCGAATTCCCGGGACAAGTGAACACTGAAGCTTTCTTT
. TRBJ1-1 . TRBV7-2 CASSLALWGRVTEAFF TGTGCCAGCAGCTTAGCGCTTTGGGGCCGGGTCACTGAAGCTTTCTTT
TRBD1 TRBJ1-4 few TRBV2 CASGQGGVLEKLFF TGTGCCAGCGGGCAGGGGGGCGTATTAGAAAAACTGTTTTTT
TRBD1 TRBJ1-2 many TRBV29-1 CSVEDPGQGLGYTF TGCAGCGTTGAAGACCCGGGACAGGGCCTCGGCTACACCTTC
TRBD2 TRBJ2-3 once TRBV20-1 CSAVAGTDAQYF TGCAGTGCCGTAGCGGGCACAGATGCGCAGTATTTT
. TRBJ2-4 . TRBV11-2 CASSLHPLNIQYF TGTGCCAGCAGCTTGCATCCTTTAAACATTCAGTACTTC
. TRBJ2-3 many TRBV7-9 CASSNTLADTQYF TGTGCCAGCAGCAATACCCTAGCGGATACGCAGTATTTT
. TRBJ2-3 many TRBV2 CASTPEGGANTDTQYF TGTGCCAGCACGCCCGAGGGGGGGGCTAACACAGATACGCAGTATTTT
. TRBJ1-5 . TRBV12-3/TRBV12-4 CASSVKANQPQHF TGTGCCAGCAGCGTCAAGGCAAATCAGCCCCAGCATTTT